Presented here are 4 T cell receptor beta chains from one specimen sequenced in a study of T cells in Graves' hyperthyroidism and ophthalmopathy. RNA transcripts yielded amplified TCR beta CDR3 regions. A set of HTBI primers served as the primers for a first-round RT-PCR of the TCR CDR3. In TCRdb, the multiplex PCR reads were re-called with MiXCR into one record per CDR3 protein. The table has 600,000 to 700,000 distinct CDR3 sequences, about 14% seen once; the top ten hold 3.5% to 4.5%. The sequenced material came from blood. These receptors all stem from a woman in her thirties or forties with Graves' ophthalmopathy.

This clonotype was detected many times. The CDR3 loop reads CAWSVQGRMPQHF. In DNA form, the CDR3 reads TGTGCCTGGAGTGTTCAAGGAAGGATGCCCCAGCATTTT. The genes are TRBV30 and TRBJ1-5; unclear D gene. CDR1 is GTSNPN and CDR2 is SVGIG in the germline V gene (reference sequence). Trimming removed 0 bases at V and 9 bases at J, with 12 bases between. This CDR3 has 13 residues.

V usage is TRBV27 and J usage is TRBJ2-2; 14 bases agree with TRBD2. The V and J ends lost 4 bases and 5 bases, in that order; junction bases with no gene match: 12. In germline, CDR1 is MNHEY, CDR2 SMNVEV (reference sequence). The CDR3 is made up of 19 amino acids. The chain's CDR3 is CASSYVLPGLAGVTGELFF. The CDR3 DNA reads as TGTGCCAGCAGTTACGTCCTCCCGGGACTAGCGGGAGTAACCGGGGAGCTGTTTTTT.

The sample holds many counts of this clonotype. DNA of the CDR3: TGTGCCAGCAGTTACCCGATTTGGGCTAGCGGTGAACTAGCCAAAAACATTCAGTACTTC. This translates into CASSYPIWASGELAKNIQYF. The chain combines TRBV6-2 or TRBV6-3 with TRBJ2-4, with 7 positions matching TRBD2. CDR3 length: 20 amino acids. The V gene end was trimmed by 2 bases and the J gene end by 0 bases; junction bases not matched to a gene: 16. Germline CDR1 is MNHEY and CDR2 is SVGEGT.

This clonotype came up many times. The chain has TRBV12-3 or TRBV12-4 and TRBJ1-1; the match to TRBD1 covers 8 bases. There are 13 residues in the CDR3. V trimming: 6 bases; J trimming: 5 bases; junction bases outside the gene matches: 5. The CDR3 nucleotides are TGTGCCAGCAGCCCCAGGGGGCTTACTGAAGCTTTCTTT. Its translation: CASSPRGLTEAFF.